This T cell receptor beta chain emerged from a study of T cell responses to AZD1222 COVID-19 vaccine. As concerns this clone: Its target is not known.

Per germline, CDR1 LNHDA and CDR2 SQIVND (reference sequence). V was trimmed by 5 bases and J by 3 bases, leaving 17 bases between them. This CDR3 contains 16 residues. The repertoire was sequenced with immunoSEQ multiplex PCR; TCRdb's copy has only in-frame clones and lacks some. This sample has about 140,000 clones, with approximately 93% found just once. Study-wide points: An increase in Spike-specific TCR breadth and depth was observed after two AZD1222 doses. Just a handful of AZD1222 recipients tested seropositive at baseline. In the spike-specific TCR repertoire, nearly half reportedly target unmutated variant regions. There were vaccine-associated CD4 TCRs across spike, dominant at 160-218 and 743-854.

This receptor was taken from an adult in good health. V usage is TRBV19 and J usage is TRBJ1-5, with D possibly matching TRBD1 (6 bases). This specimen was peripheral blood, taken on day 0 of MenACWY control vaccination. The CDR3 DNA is TGTGCCAGTAGTGACACAAGGGGGGGTAACAATCAGCCCCAGCATTTT. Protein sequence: CASSDTRGGNNQPQHF.